Given below is one T cell receptor (beta chain) in context. Its antigen is as yet unknown. This CDR3 has 15 amino acids. The V gene's germline CDR1 is SGHAT and CDR2 FQNNGV. V was cut by 4 bases and J by 6 bases, with 16 bases left in between. In the PCR, 60 Vbeta and 13 Jbeta primers were used. Using immunoSEQ multiplex PCR, the repertoire was profiled, and TCRdb retains in-frame clones only, with some absent. The data contain roughly 130,000 clones, around 71% of them singletons. This sample stems from a study of cytomegalovirus exposure and HLA in healthy donors. On the study more broadly: Drawn from HLA-typed donors, roughly 87 million unique TCRs were held in an early data release.

The study's findings and limits: TCR beta V- and J-gene trimming, according to a later analysis, was linked to a missense DCLRE1C variant. Exclusion applied to some V segments, including TRBV6-2 and TRBV6-3, as they were indistinguishable.

The gene calls are TRBV11-2 and TRBJ2-1; D might be TRBD1 (6 bases). The source of this sequence is a woman aged 55-70 years in good health and CMV-seropositive. The sequencing sample was made of PBMCs. DNA of the CDR3: TGTGCCAGCAGCTCCGCGACAGGTGTCCGCAATGAGCAGTTCTTC. This translates into CASSSATGVRNEQFF.